This section outlines one T cell receptor (beta chain) sequence together with its context. What it binds is not known. Measured with immunoSEQ multiplex PCR; TCRdb has only the in-frame clones, and not every one. This sample has 70,000 to 90,000 clones, with 86% found just once. The CDR3 sequence is 11 residues long. Germline loops: CDR1 GTSNPN, CDR2 SVGIG (reference sequence). V was pared by 1 base and J by 6 bases, with 0 bases of the junction left unmatched. The sample is drawn from a study of T cell responses to AZD1222 COVID-19 vaccine. Study details: It was second doses at about 4 or about 12 weeks that were pooled. Study-level points and caveats: Sampled repertoires all dated from after the peak T cell response. The study reported that nearly half of spike-specific TCRs target unmutated variant regions. The CD4 TCRs associated with vaccination extended across spike and predominated at 160-218 and 743-854.

The J gene is TRBJ2-7, the V gene TRBV30; 7 positions agree with TRBD1. Sample: peripheral blood, taken on day 0 of AZD1222 vaccination. The TCR comes from an adult in good health. This CDR3 is CAWSAGGEQYF. The CDR3 nucleotides are TGTGCCTGGAGTGCAGGGGGCGAGCAGTACTTC. The full variable domain, rest sourced from reference TRBV30 and TRBJ2-7, is SQTIHQWPATLVQPVGSPLSLECTVEGTSNPNLYWYRQAAGRGLQLLFYSVGIGQISSEVPQNLSASRPQDRQFILSSKKLLLSDSGFYLCAWSAGGEQYFGPGTRLTVT.